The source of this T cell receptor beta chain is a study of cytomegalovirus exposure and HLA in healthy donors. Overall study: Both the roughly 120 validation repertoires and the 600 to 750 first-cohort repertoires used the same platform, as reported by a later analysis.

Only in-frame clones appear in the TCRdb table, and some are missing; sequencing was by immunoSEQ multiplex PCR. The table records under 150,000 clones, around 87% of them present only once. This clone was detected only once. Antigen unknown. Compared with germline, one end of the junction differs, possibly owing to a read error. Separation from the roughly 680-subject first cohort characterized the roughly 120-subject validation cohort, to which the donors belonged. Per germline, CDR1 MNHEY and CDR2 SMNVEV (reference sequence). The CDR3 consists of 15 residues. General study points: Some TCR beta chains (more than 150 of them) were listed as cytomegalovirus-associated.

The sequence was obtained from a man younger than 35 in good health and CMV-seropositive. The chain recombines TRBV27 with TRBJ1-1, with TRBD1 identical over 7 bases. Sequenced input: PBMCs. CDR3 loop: CTSSFQGGTNTEAFF. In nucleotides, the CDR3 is TGTACCAGCAGTTTTCAGGGGGGTACCAACACTGAAGCTTTCTTT.